A selection of T cell receptor beta chains follows, all from one sample in a study of cytomegalovirus exposure and HLA in healthy donors. Here immunoSEQ multiplex PCR was the method, and the copy in TCRdb shows in-frame clones only, minus some. The sample holds tens of thousands of clones; less than 80% are singletons and the top ten take roughly an eighth. Input material: PBMCs. These receptors all come from a woman aged 40 to 50 in good health and CMV-seropositive. Both conserved end residues are part of each CDR3. The D gene is left open where the match is weak. Not every row has a clone size; where given, it reads once, few, many or a size class.

V,D,J,size,DNA,CDR3
TRBV7-8,NA,TRBJ1-2,NA,TGTGCCAGCAGCTCGACAGGTTATGGCTACACCTTC,CASSSTGYGYTF
TRBV19,NA,TRBJ2-1,NA,TGTGCCAGTAGTATATGGCAGGGCAATGAGCAGTTCTTC,CASSIWQGNEQFF
TRBV6-5,NA,TRBJ1-6,NA,TGTGCCAGCAGTCCGGTCGGGATTTTAGAATCACCCCTCCACTTT,CASSPVGILESPLHF
TRBV10-3,TRBD2,TRBJ2-1,once,TGTGCCATCAGTTTTGGACTAGGAAGGAATGAGCAGTTCTTC,CAISFGLGRNEQFF
TRBV4-1,NA,TRBJ2-7,NA,TGCGCCAGCAGCCAAGATACGACTTACGAGCAGTACTTC,CASSQDTTYEQYF
TRBV29-1,NA,TRBJ2-2,few,TGCAGTATTCAGGACACCGGGGAGCTGTTTTTT,CSIQDTGELFF
TRBV10-3,TRBD1,TRBJ1-2,few,TGTGCCATCAGTGAAGGCGGACAGGGGGATGGCTACACCTTC,CAISEGGQGDGYTF
TRBV5-4,TRBD1,TRBJ1-2,medium-sized,TGTGCCAGCAGCCCGGACAGGGGTGGCTACACCTTC,CASSPDRGGYTF
TRBV11-3,NA,TRBJ2-1,NA,TGTGCCAGCAGCTTACCCTTGAACAGGGAGGGGTCGAGCAATGAGCAGTTCTTC,CASSLPLNREGSSNEQFF
TRBV5-1,NA,TRBJ2-7,NA,TGCGCCAGCAGCTTTGTGGAGGACTACGAGCAGTACTTC,CASSFVEDYEQYF
TRBV5-1,TRBD1,TRBJ2-4,NA,TGCGCCAGCAGCTTGGGTAGACAGGGGCAGAACATTCAGTACTTC,CASSLGRQGQNIQYF
TRBV30,NA,TRBJ2-3,NA,TGTGCCTGGAGTTATGGGAGACGCACAGATACGCAGTATTTT,CAWSYGRRTDTQYF
TRBV2,TRBD1,TRBJ1-5,few,TGTGCCAGCAGTGAATCCATACAGGGGCCCTGGCAGCCCCAGCATTTT,CASSESIQGPWQPQHF
TRBV27,NA,TRBJ2-1,NA,TGTGCCAGCAGACCAGCCGGGTCGGCGGGTGAGCAGTTCTTC,CASRPAGSAGEQFF
TRBV9,TRBD1,TRBJ1-2,NA,TGTGCCAGCAGCGGTGACAGGGGGCTGAGGTCGGTAGGCTACACCTTC,CASSGDRGLRSVGYTF
TRBV6-5,NA,TRBJ2-7,NA,TGTGCCAGCATTACGCAAACGGGCGAGCAGTACTTC,CASITQTGEQYF
TRBV19,NA,TRBJ1-5,few,TGTGCCAGTAGTATGTTTAGCGGGGTTGGGCGCAATCAGCCCCAGCATTTT,CASSMFSGVGRNQPQHF
TRBV1,NA,TRBJ1-3,NA,TGCACCAGCATGAGGACAGGAGAGATTTGGAACACCATATATTTT,CTSMRTGEIWNTIYF
TRBV7-3,TRBD2,TRBJ2-3,NA,TGTGCCAGCAGCTTAGGACTAGCGGGGGGGATCACAGATACGCAGTATTTT,CASSLGLAGGITDTQYF
TRBV19,TRBD1,TRBJ2-1,NA,TGTGCCAGTAGTACAGGGGGCGCCCCGTACAATGAGCAGTTCTTC,CASSTGGAPYNEQFF
TRBV6-1,NA,TRBJ1-2,few,TGTGCCAGCAGTGGCCGGCGAGGTGGCTACACCTTC,CASSGRRGGYTF
TRBV9,NA,TRBJ2-5,NA,TGTGCCAGCAGCGTAGGGTCCCTAGCGGAGACCCAGTACTTC,CASSVGSLAETQYF
TRBV18,TRBD1,TRBJ1-3,NA,TGTGCCAGCTCACCCGGGACAGCCTCTGGAAACACCATATATTTT,CASSPGTASGNTIYF
TRBV9,NA,TRBJ1-1,NA,TGTGCCAGCAGCGCCAGGGGTTTTCACACTGAAGCTTTCTTT,CASSARGFHTEAFF
TRBV4-2,TRBD2,TRBJ2-7,NA,TGTGCCAGCAGCCAGCCCGGGGGGGCCTACGAGCAGTACTTC,CASSQPGGAYEQYF
TRBV7-8,NA,TRBJ2-7,NA,TGTGCCAGCAGCTCTCGGGATACAGCCTACGAGCAGTACTTC,CASSSRDTAYEQYF